Each of the 32 T cell receptor beta chains below was sequenced from the same sample in a study of blood T cell repertoires in COVID-19. The assay was immunoSEQ multiplex PCR, and TCRdb's table has in-frame clones only and misses some. There are roughly 180,000 clones in the sample; 65% to 90% occur only once, and approximately 12% lies in the top ten. Specimen: PBMCs or T cells enriched from blood (not recorded which). These receptors were obtained from a man aged 35 to 55 who had recovered from COVID-19.

The J gene is TRBJ1-3, the V gene TRBV12-5; D is uncertain. V lost 5 bases to trimming and J lost 7 bases, with 12 bases between them. Germline loops: CDR1 LGHNT, CDR2 FRNRAP. The CDR3 covers 13 residues. The CDR3 DNA reads as TGTGCTAGTGGTGAAGCGCGAGGGAACACCATATATTTT. As protein: CASGEARGNTIYF.

This chain uses TRBV6-2 or TRBV6-3 with TRBJ2-3; 16 nucleotides align to TRBD2. V lost 2 bases, J lost 1 base, and 12 bases stayed unmatched. The germline V gene encodes CDR1 MNHEY and CDR2 SVGEGT. The CDR3 length is 21 residues. The CDR3: CASSYPGLAGGPEEGTDTQYF. In DNA, the CDR3 is TGTGCCAGCAGTTACCCGGGACTAGCGGGAGGGCCCGAGGAGGGCACAGATACGCAGTATTTT.

The chain combines TRBV10-3 with TRBJ2-5; a possible D gene is TRBD2 (5 bases). CDR3 length equals 14 residues. Germline assignment: CDR1 ENHRY and CDR2 SYGVKD. V was cut by 1 base and J by 2 bases, with 8 bases left in between. CDR3 sequence reads: CAISELGGQETQYF. The CDR3 DNA follows: TGTGCCATCAGTGAGTTGGGCGGGCAAGAGACCCAGTACTTC.

The J gene is TRBJ2-3, the V gene TRBV28, with TRBD2 matching over 11 bases. From germline, CDR1 is MDHEN and CDR2 SYDVKM. The CDR3 spans 15 residues. V shed 5 bases, J shed 2 bases, and the junction held 3 bases outside the gene matches. This chain's CDR3 is CASSISGRVTDTQYF. The CDR3 nucleotides are TGTGCCAGCAGTATTAGCGGGAGGGTCACAGATACGCAGTATTTT.

The rearrangement joins TRBV5-4 to TRBJ1-6; no firm D call. The CDR3 sequence is 14 residues long. Trimming cost V 4 bases and J 0 bases, with 5 bases left between them. Germline lookup yields CDR1 SGHNT and CDR2 YYREEE (reference sequence). The CDR3 is CASSPGSYNSPLHF. The DNA of the CDR3 is TGTGCCAGCAGCCCGGGCTCCTATAATTCACCCCTCCACTTT.

In the case of this clone: Other nucleotide sequences in the sample specify the same CDR3. The chain couples TRBV7-9 to TRBJ1-5; TRBD1 matches 9 bases. CDR1 and CDR2 (germline): SEHNR, FQNEAQ (reference sequence). This CDR3 is 15 amino acids long. V dropped 0 bases and J dropped 4; count of bases not matched to a gene: 1. Here the CDR3 DNA reads TGTGCCAGCAGCTTAGCGACAGGGGGAAATCAGCCCCAGCATTTT. This encodes CASSLATGGNQPQHF.

This rearrangement joins TRBV7-9 to TRBJ2-2, with 7 nucleotides matching TRBD2. This CDR3 is built from 16 residues. The V segment lost 6 bases and the J segment 1 base; nucleotides outside the gene matches: 8. Germline values: CDR1 SEHNR, CDR2 FQNEAQ (reference sequence). CDR3 sequence reads: CASRNPVAGNTGELFF. The DNA of the CDR3 is TGTGCCAGCAGGAACCCCGTAGCGGGGAACACCGGGGAGCTGTTTTTT.

The chain joins TRBV14 to TRBJ1-4; D remains ambiguous. V lost 3 bases and J lost 4, with 15 bases in between. The CDR3 runs to 16 residues. Germline V gene sequence: CDR1 SGHDN, CDR2 FVKESK. Here the CDR3 DNA reads TGTGCCAGCAGCCACCGCTACTCGGCGGGTAATGAAAAACTGTTTTTT. It specifies CASSHRYSAGNEKLFF.

As concerns this clone: Different DNA sequences within this sample yield the same CDR3. J is TRBJ1-4 and V is TRBV5-5, with TRBD1 as a possible D gene (5 bases). There are 13 residues in the CDR3. CDR1 is SGHKS and CDR2 is YYEKEE in the germline V gene (reference sequence). The ends were cut back, 0 bases at V and 7 bases at J, with 7 bases in the middle. CDR3 protein: CASSLGGGEKLFF. The CDR3 nucleotides read TGTGCCAGCAGCTTGGGGGGCGGTGAAAAACTGTTTTTT. Combining the CDR3 with reference TRBV5-5 and TRBJ1-4 gives the whole variable domain DAGVTQSPTHLIKTRGQQVTLRCSPISGHKSVSWYQQVLGQGPQFIFQYYEKEERGRGNFPDRFSARQFPNYSSELNVNALLLGDSALYLCASSLGGGEKLFFGSGTQLSVL.

The chain employs TRBV6-5 and TRBJ2-7; 9 bases align to TRBD2. Trimming took 0 bases from V and 3 from J; bases not matched to a gene: 6. The germline CDR1 and CDR2 sequences are MNHEY and SVGAGI. The length of the CDR3 is 16 residues. As DNA, the CDR3 is TGTGCCAGCAGTTACTCGCTAGCGGGACAATTCTACGAGCAGTACTTC. Its protein product is CASSYSLAGQFYEQYF.

V is TRBV27 and J is TRBJ1-1; D not resolved. This CDR3 region has 13 residues. Germline CDR1 is MNHEY and CDR2 is SMNVEV (reference sequence). V was trimmed by 3 bases and J by 2 bases, leaving 7 bases between them. CDR3 in DNA: TGTGCCAGCAGTTTTCAGGAAAACACTGAAGCTTTCTTT. The encoded protein is CASSFQENTEAFF.

The rearrangement uses TRBV7-2 and TRBJ1-5; D remains ambiguous. V was clipped by 4 bases and J by 7 bases, with 11 bases between them. The V gene's germline CDR1 is SGHTA and CDR2 FQGNSA. The CDR3 spans 13 residues. CDR3 bases: TGTGCCAGCAGCTCCCTCGTAGCCCAGCCCCAGCATTTT. Translating gives CASSSLVAQPQHF. The complete variable domain, with remaining parts taken from reference TRBV7-2 and TRBJ1-5, reads GAGVSQSPSNKVTEKGKDVELRCDPISGHTALYWYRQSLGQGLEFLIYFQGNSAPDKSGLPSDRFSAERTGGSVSTLTIQRTQQEDSAVYLCASSSLVAQPQHFGDGTRLSIL.

This clone has ten or more counts. In DNA form, the CDR3 reads TGTGCCATCAGTGAGGGGACTAGCGGGATCGGCACAGATACGCAGTATTTT. The encoded protein is CAISEGTSGIGTDTQYF. The chain couples TRBV10-3 to TRBJ2-3; 13 bases align to TRBD2. The CDR3 extends over 17 amino acids. Trimming took 2 bases from V and 1 from J; bases not matched to a gene: 3. CDR1 is ENHRY, CDR2 SYGVKD, per germline.

This chain connects TRBV2 to TRBJ2-7; 7 nucleotides agree with TRBD2. The CDR3 is 18 residues long. Germline assignment: CDR1 SNHLY and CDR2 FYNNEI. Trimming removed 4 bases from V and 2 bases from J; junction bases left unmatched: 17. CDR3 DNA: TGTGCCAGCAGTGGCATTACAGCGGGACGCACCCCTACCTACGAGCAGTACTTC. The encoded protein is CASSGITAGRTPTYEQYF.

This chain connects TRBV5-8 to TRBJ1-1, with D perhaps TRBD1 (6 bases). The germline gives CDR1 SGHTS, CDR2 YDEGEE. This CDR3 comprises 13 residues. V lost 4 bases and J lost 6, with 13 bases in between. DNA for the CDR3: TGTGCCAGCAGCCGCAACAGGGATGCTGAAGCTTTCTTT. Translated: CASSRNRDAEAFF.

This clone was seen more than once but under ten times. The J gene is TRBJ1-6, the V gene TRBV3-1 (or the pseudogene TRBV3-2), with 7 bases fitting TRBD1. With 1 base clipped from V and 2 bases from J, the junction kept 5 bases outside the gene matches. Looked up from germline, CDR1 is LGHDT and CDR2 is YNNKEL (reference sequence). The CDR3 extends over 17 amino acids. The CDR3 is CASSQVRGQAYNSPLHF. The CDR3 DNA sequence: TGTGCCAGCAGCCAAGTAAGAGGACAGGCCTATAATTCACCCCTCCACTTT.

J is TRBJ1-2 and V is TRBV4-3; a weak D match, TRBD1 (6 bases). Per the germline V gene, CDR1 is LGHNA and CDR2 is YSLEER. Trimming took off 1 base at V and 4 bases at J, with 13 bases between the two ends. The CDR3 runs to 15 residues. CDR3 region: CASSQVLGGGYGYTF. DNA of the CDR3: TGCGCCAGCAGCCAAGTACTTGGGGGCGGCTATGGCTACACCTTC.

There are a few counts of this clone. The chain uses TRBV9 and TRBJ2-2; D perhaps matches TRBD1 (5 bases). Germline V CDR1 and CDR2: SGDLS, YYNGEE. The CDR3 is 14 amino acids. V lost 4 bases and J lost 5, with 12 bases in between. The CDR3 DNA sequence: TGTGCCAGCAGCCTCAATCAGGGTACCGGGGAGCTGTTTTTT. This gives the protein CASSLNQGTGELFF.

This chain joins TRBV18 and TRBJ1-3, with D unresolved. This CDR3 spans 13 amino acids. CDR1 KGHSH and CDR2 LQKENI come from the germline V gene. The ends were cut back, 6 bases at V and 0 bases at J, with 6 bases in the middle. CDR3 in DNA: TGTGCCAGCTCTTCCGGCTCTGGAAACACCATATATTTT. It codes for CASSSGSGNTIYF. Full variable domain (remainder filled in from reference TRBV18 and TRBJ1-3): NAGVMQNPRHLVRRRGQEARLRCSPMKGHSHVYWYRQLPEEGLKFMVYLQKENIIDESGMPKERFSAEFPKEGPSILRIQQVVRGDSAAYFCASSSGSGNTIYFGEGSWLTVV.

The chain employs TRBV6-2 or TRBV6-3 and TRBJ1-2; the D is unclear. Per the germline V gene, CDR1 is MNHEY and CDR2 is SVGEGT. Trimming cost V 2 bases and J 7 bases, with 17 bases left between them. This CDR3 is built from 15 residues. The CDR3: CASSYVPGYRGGYTF. The CDR3 bases are TGTGCCAGCAGTTACGTCCCGGGGTATCGTGGTGGCTACACCTTC.

V gene TRBV5-6 combines with J gene TRBJ1-2, with 7 nucleotides matching TRBD1. This CDR3 contains 14 residues. From germline, CDR1 is SGHDT and CDR2 YYEEEE. Trimming at V came to 0 bases and at J to 8 bases, leaving 7 bases not matched to a gene. The DNA for the CDR3 is TGTGCCAGCAGCTTGGTTACAGGGGACGGAGGCTACACCTTC. As protein: CASSLVTGDGGYTF.

The rearrangement uses TRBV7-2 and TRBJ1-5, with D uncertain. The CDR3 is made up of 14 amino acids. CDR1 is SGHTA, CDR2 FQGNSA, per germline. V lost 2 bases and J 3 bases, leaving 8 bases between the germline ends. CDR3 in DNA: TGTGCCAGCAGCTTATCTTGGCACAATCAGCCCCAGCATTTT. Translation gives CASSLSWHNQPQHF.

This rearrangement joins TRBV5-1 to TRBJ1-1, with 7 nucleotides matching TRBD1. V gave up 3 bases and J gave up 4 bases; unmatched junction bases: 6. Germline V gene sequence: CDR1 SGHRS, CDR2 YFSETQ. This CDR3 comprises 14 residues. The CDR3 DNA reads as TGCGCCAGCAGCTCCACCGGGACAGTCACTGAAGCTTTCTTT. Residues: CASSSTGTVTEAFF.

The CDR3 bases are TGCAGCGTTGAAGGGACAGGACAATTTAACACTGAAGCTTTCTTT. Amino acid sequence: CSVEGTGQFNTEAFF. The chain carries TRBV29-1 and TRBJ1-1; TRBD1 agrees at 7 bases. The J segment lost 2 bases and the V segment lost 1 base, leaving 7 bases of the junction unmatched. Germline V lookup: CDR1 SQVTM, CDR2 ANQGSEA. The length of the CDR3 is 15 residues.

The chain couples TRBV5-1 to TRBJ2-3; 9 bases line up with TRBD2. The CDR3 has 15 amino acids. The germline V gene has CDR1 SGHRS and CDR2 YFSETQ. The trim removed 3 bases at V and 5 bases at J, leaving 7 bases unmatched. This CDR3 reads CASSYIAGAGDTQYF. CDR3 coding DNA: TGCGCCAGCAGCTACATAGCGGGAGCCGGAGATACGCAGTATTTT.

The chain recombines TRBV7-9 with TRBJ2-5, with 12 bases fitting TRBD2. CDR3 length: 16 amino acids. V trimming: 4 bases; J trimming: 5 bases; junction bases outside the gene matches: 8. Germline lookup yields CDR1 SEHNR and CDR2 FQNEAQ (reference sequence). CDR3 in DNA: TGTGCCAGCAGCTCCGGACTAGCGGGACGGGTGGAGACCCAGTACTTC. Its translation: CASSSGLAGRVETQYF.

This clone occurred once. The gene calls are TRBV30 and TRBJ2-6, with D unresolved. Germline CDR1 and CDR2: GTSNPN and SVGIG (reference sequence). Trimming stripped 3 bases from V and 3 bases from J, with 9 bases between. CDR3 length: 14 amino acids. The CDR3 spells CAWRVAIGANVLTF. CDR3 nucleotides: TGTGCCTGGAGAGTAGCCATTGGGGCCAACGTCCTGACTTTC.

This rearrangement joins TRBV5-1 to TRBJ2-5, with 7 bases matching TRBD2. V shed 7 bases and J 3 bases; nucleotides not matched to a gene: 6. CDR1 and CDR2 from the germline V gene are SGHRS and YFSETQ. CDR3 length equals 13 residues. The CDR3 here is CASGGLVEETQYF. The CDR3 region has the DNA TGCGCCAGCGGAGGACTAGTCGAAGAGACCCAGTACTTC.

The chain's CDR3 is CASQRELAGGPGASYEQYF. The CDR3 coding sequence is TGTGCCAGTCAAAGGGAACTAGCGGGAGGCCCGGGGGCGTCCTACGAGCAGTACTTC. The rearrangement links TRBV19 to TRBJ2-7; 12 bases agree with TRBD2. The CDR3 is made up of 19 amino acids. CDR1 and CDR2 from the germline V gene are LNHDA and SQIVND (reference sequence). V gave up 8 bases and J gave up 1 base; unmatched junction bases: 18.

Concerning this clone itself: Compared with germline, one end of the junction differs, possibly owing to a read error. The chain employs TRBV5-5 and TRBJ1-4; no definite D call. The CDR3 has 16 residues. CDR1 and CDR2 (germline): SGHKS, YYEKEE (reference sequence). CDR3 DNA sequence: TGTGCCAGCAGCCCGTCGTTAGCGCGATCTAATGAAAGACTGTTTTTT. The encoded protein is CASSPSLARSNERLFF.

The V gene is TRBV19, the J gene TRBJ2-7, with TRBD2 as a possible D gene (5 bases). V shed 10 bases and J shed 1 base, with 14 bases lying between them. Germline V gene sequence: CDR1 LNHDA, CDR2 SQIVND (reference sequence). The CDR3 consists of 13 residues. The CDR3 loop reads CATGGEGSYEQYF. The CDR3 DNA sequence: TGTGCCACCGGAGGAGAGGGATCCTACGAGCAGTACTTC.

The chain links TRBV10-3 to TRBJ2-3; D is possibly TRBD2 (5 bases). V dropped 6 bases and J dropped 0 bases, with 13 bases sitting between them. CDR3 length: 15 residues. Per the germline V gene, CDR1 is ENHRY and CDR2 is SYGVKD. The CDR3 bases are TGTGCCATCAGAGCGGAGCGGACTAGCACAGATACGCAGTATTTT. Its protein is CAIRAERTSTDTQYF.